This TCR beta chain was captured by sequencing in a study of shared clonotypes between healthy human individuals. The V and J ends lost 0 bases and 6 bases, in that order; junction bases with no gene match: 6. This CDR3 is 17 amino acids long. CDR1 is SGDLS, CDR2 YYNGEE, per germline. Turning to this clone: Its antigen is not known.

Overall study results and limits: In this cohort, only blood was sampled, and tissue repertoires likely differ. Clonotypes shared by all four sorted-subset donors had higher generation probabilities than non-shared clonotypes.

Within Nashville, Tennessee resided all donors, each a Caucasian adult. Sorted-subset replicate PCRs used 200 ng DNA, approximately 27,000 T cell genomes. Measured with immunoSEQ multiplex PCR; TCRdb has only the in-frame clones, and not every one. The table has around 510,000 clones, roughly 95% seen once. This TCR was sampled from a woman between 25 and 40 years old in good health. Sequenced sample: naive CD4+ T cells sorted from blood. Subset here: CD45RA+ positively selected. The gene calls are TRBV9 and TRBJ2-2, with TRBD2 identical over 12 bases. CDR3 DNA sequence: TGTGCCAGCAGCGTAGCTACGGCTAGCGGGAGGGCCGGGGAGCTGTTTTTT. This gives the protein CASSVATASGRAGELFF.